This T cell receptor beta chain was identified in a study of CD8 T cells in Susac syndrome. As regards this clonotype: Its antigen is unidentified.

The authors carried out high-throughput sequencing of TCR beta. They applied it to CD8+ and CD4+ T cells obtained from blood. Both CD4+ and CD8+ T cells were negatively isolated, and TEMRA cells underwent FACS enrichment. When the RNA was reverse transcribed, random hexamers were used with an input of roughly 0.5 to 1 ug. A multiplex approach, immunoSEQ multiplex PCR, amplified TCR beta CDR3 across 54 Vbeta and 13 Jbeta. TCRdb ran MiXCR on the immunoSEQ multiplex PCR reads and lists one entry per CDR3 protein. The sample records 200,000 or so distinct CDR3 sequences, 90% to 95% being singletons. Study-wide points: Regarding the TCR sequencing and HLA analysis, the study admitted that a relatively small number of individuals were involved.

The sequencing input was CD4+ T cells from PBMCs. This TCR came from a human donor with multiple sclerosis.

This CDR3 is CAWSVGGNQPQHF. CDR3 nucleotide sequence: TGTGCCTGGAGTGTCGGTGGAAATCAGCCCCAGCATTTT. The chain uses TRBV30 and TRBJ1-5; D gene ambiguous. Germline V gene sequence: CDR1 GTSNPN, CDR2 SVGIG (reference sequence). V was cut by 0 bases and J by 4 bases, with 7 bases left in between. This CDR3 is built from 13 residues.